This TCR beta chain originates from a study of blood T cell repertoires in COVID-19. Study background: COVID-19 samples collected from the United States, Italy and Spain covered acute and convalescent phases. PBMCs, B-cell-depleted T cells, or T cells provided the cDNA or gDNA that made up the material.

In the source study's methods: Estimation of nucleated cell counts relied on the amplification of reference gene primers. Method: immunoSEQ multiplex PCR; TCRdb's copy keeps in-frame clones and lacks some. That table furnishes V, J and clone size, whereas the DNA furnished D and trimming. The profile shows 200,000 to 250,000 clones, about 91% of them singletons. CDR1 is GTSNPN and CDR2 is SVGIG in the germline V gene (reference sequence). The CDR3 runs to 15 residues. Unmatched junction bases numbered 6, after V lost 2 bases and J lost 5 bases. Sequencing was performed on peripheral blood. The gene calls are TRBV30 and TRBJ2-7; 13 nucleotides agree with TRBD2. This TCR was recovered from a man aged 18 to 30 with active or convalescent COVID-19. Here the CDR3 DNA reads TGTGCCTGGAGTCACCCGGGACTAGCGGGACACGAGCAGTACTTC. The encoded protein is CAWSHPGLAGHEQYF.